These 17 T cell receptor beta chains were all obtained from the same sample, sequenced in a study of blood T cell repertoires in COVID-19. Profiled with immunoSEQ multiplex PCR; TCRdb holds only in-frame clones, not every one. The sample consists of over 150,000 clones, around 82% of them appearing once. Sample: peripheral blood. The source of these receptors is a man aged 60 to 75 with COVID-19, enrolled during active disease.

On this clone itself: The identical CDR3 is also encoded by other nucleotide sequences in the sample. The rearrangement joins TRBV19 to TRBJ2-1; D unclear. This CDR3 spans 11 amino acids. The germline V gene encodes CDR1 LNHDA and CDR2 SQIVND (reference sequence). V was shortened by 3 bases and J by 7 bases, with 4 bases between the two germline ends. The CDR3 DNA is TGTGCCAGTAGTATTTCGAATGAGCAGTTCTTC. Residues: CASSISNEQFF.

The rearrangement links TRBV28 to TRBJ1-3; a weak D match, TRBD1 (5 bases). This CDR3 has 12 amino acids. V lost 3 bases, J lost 8 bases, and 8 bases lay in between. The germline V gene has CDR1 MDHEN and CDR2 SYDVKM. The CDR3 nucleotides are TGTGCCAGCAGTTTCCCGGGGGACACCATATATTTT. This sequence encodes CASSFPGDTIYF.

V usage is TRBV19 and J usage is TRBJ2-5, with TRBD1 identical over 9 bases. J was trimmed by 0 bases and V by 6 bases; bases with no gene match: 5. The CDR3 is 15 amino acids. Germline V gene lookup returns CDR1 LNHDA and CDR2 SQIVND (reference sequence). DNA for the CDR3: TGTGCCAGTAGAGGCGGGACAGGGTACCAAGAGACCCAGTACTTC. This gives the protein CASRGGTGYQETQYF.

The chain carries TRBV14 and TRBJ1-1; D remains unclear. In germline, CDR1 is SGHDN, CDR2 FVKESK. CDR3 length equals 15 residues. V gave up 0 bases and J gave up 4 bases, with 12 bases separating them. The CDR3 here is CASSQEGWARTEAFF. The CDR3 DNA follows: TGTGCCAGCAGCCAAGAAGGATGGGCACGCACTGAAGCTTTCTTT. The whole variable domain, remainder taken from reference TRBV14 and TRBJ1-1, is EAGVTQFPSHSVIEKGQTVTLRCDPISGHDNLYWYRRVMGKEIKFLLHFVKESKQDESGMPNNRFLAERTGGTYSTLKVQPAELEDSGVYFCASSQEGWARTEAFFGQGTRLTVV.

The chain has TRBV7-4 and TRBJ2-7; TRBD1 aligns across 7 bases. Germline assignment: CDR1 SGHVT and CDR2 SQSDAQ. The CDR3 consists of 12 residues. Germline trimming cut 3 bases from V and 5 bases from J; bases unmatched to any gene: 1. The CDR3 DNA reads TGTGCCAGCAGCTTGGGACAGAACGAGCAGTACTTC. Translated, it gives CASSLGQNEQYF. Based on the CDR3 plus reference TRBV7-4 and TRBJ2-7, the full variable domain is GAGVSQSPRYKVAKRGRDVALRCDSISGHVTLYWYRQTLGQGSEVLTYSQSDAQRDKSGRPSGRFSAERPERSVSTLKIQRTEQGDSAVYLCASSLGQNEQYFGPGTRLTVT.

The rearrangement links TRBV6-6 to TRBJ1-2; 8 bases fit TRBD1. Germline lookup yields CDR1 MNHNY and CDR2 SVGAGI (reference sequence). The CDR3 length is 14 residues. Germline trimming cut 4 bases from V and 4 bases from J; bases unmatched to any gene: 5. CDR3 sequence reads: CASSSQGATYGYTF. CDR3 in DNA: TGTGCCAGCAGTTCTCAGGGGGCGACCTATGGCTACACCTTC.

V usage is TRBV18 and J usage is TRBJ1-2; no reliable D call. V dropped 3 bases and J dropped 7 bases, with 12 bases sitting between them. From germline, CDR1 is KGHSH and CDR2 LQKENI. CDR3 size: 13 residues. The CDR3, as DNA: TGTGCCAGCTCACCCTCAACTGTCGGTGGCTACACCTTC. Translation: CASSPSTVGGYTF.

The chain employs TRBV3-1 (or the pseudogene TRBV3-2) and TRBJ2-2; 12 bases are shared with TRBD2. The CDR3 loop spans 18 amino acids. Germline CDR1 LGHDT, CDR2 YNNKEL (reference sequence). The V gene end was trimmed by 0 bases and the J gene end by 4 bases; junction bases not matched to a gene: 6. CDR3 DNA sequence: TGTGCCAGCAGCCAAGATGTAGGACTAGCGGGACGCACCGGGGAGCTGTTTTTT. It translates to CASSQDVGLAGRTGELFF.

This chain uses TRBV6-5 with TRBJ2-2; tentative D call: TRBD1 (5 bases). With 9 bases removed from V and 0 bases from J, the gap between germline ends came to 8 bases. CDR1 is MNHEY and CDR2 is SVGAGI in the germline V gene. The CDR3 is 13 amino acids. CDR3 loop: CASRQPNTGELFF. CDR3 bases: TGTGCCAGTAGACAGCCGAACACCGGGGAGCTGTTTTTT.

CDR3 sequence: CASSESTGTVYYGYTF. For the CDR3, the DNA is TGTGCCAGCAGTGAATCTACCGGGACAGTGTACTATGGCTACACCTTC. V usage is TRBV25-1 and J usage is TRBJ1-2, with TRBD1 matching over 7 bases. This CDR3 has 16 amino acids. CDR1 is MGHDK, CDR2 SYGVNS, per germline. V shed 1 base and J 3 bases; nucleotides not matched to a gene: 8.

The chain links TRBV27 to TRBJ1-6, with TRBD1 as a possible D gene (5 bases). The CDR3 runs to 15 residues. In germline, CDR1 is MNHEY, CDR2 SMNVEV (reference sequence). The ends were cut back, 5 bases at V and 7 bases at J, with 15 bases in the middle. This CDR3 reads CASSPRAQRNSPLHF. The CDR3, as DNA: TGTGCCAGCAGTCCCAGGGCCCAGAGGAATTCACCCCTCCACTTT.

The chain recombines TRBV19 with TRBJ1-5; D gene ambiguous. Between the trimmed V and J ends, which lost 5 bases and 5 bases, there was a span of 22 bases. The CDR3 runs 17 residues. CDR1 LNHDA and CDR2 SQIVND come from the germline V gene (reference sequence). DNA for the CDR3: TGTGCCAGTAGTCCAACACTTCAGGACGGGAACTATCAGCCCCAGCATTTT. Its translation is CASSPTLQDGNYQPQHF.

The chain links TRBV6-2 or TRBV6-3 to TRBJ1-6, with 7 bases fitting TRBD1. Germline values: CDR1 MNHEY, CDR2 SVGEGT. The length of the CDR3 is 12 residues. After removal of 5 bases from V and 14 bases from J, the junction contained 6 bases not matched to a gene. In DNA, the CDR3 is TGTGCCAGCAGTGGGACAGTTTTGGCCCTCCACTTT. It specifies CASSGTVLALHF.

This clone came up once. The junction departs from germline at one end; a sequencing error may be responsible. The CDR3 sequence is CASTPPEGHSDIF. CDR3 nucleotides: TGTGCCAGCACCCCCCCGGAGGGTCACTCCGACATTTTT. The rearrangement uses TRBV28 and TRBJ1-5; no clear D. The CDR3 is 13 residues long. Germline CDR1 and CDR2: MDHEN and SYDVKM.

This chain uses TRBV25-1 with TRBJ2-1; 8 bases line up with TRBD1. The J segment lost 12 bases and the V segment lost 3 bases, leaving 13 bases of the junction unmatched. The germline V gene has CDR1 MGHDK and CDR2 SYGVNS. The CDR3 covers 15 residues. The CDR3 DNA follows: TGTGCCAGCAGTGATGTTGGACAGGGCTTGAGAATGCAGTTCTTC. It encodes CASSDVGQGLRMQFF.

The gene calls are TRBV3-1 (or the pseudogene TRBV3-2) and TRBJ2-3; D gene unclear. The CDR3 consists of 13 residues. V was clipped by 0 bases and J by 4 bases, with 5 bases between them. Germline V gives CDR1 LGHDT, CDR2 YNNKEL (reference sequence). CDR3 in DNA: TGTGCCAGCAGCCAAGACGTTTCAGATACGCAGTATTTT. As protein: CASSQDVSDTQYF.

The V call is TRBV7-3, the J call TRBJ2-1; 9 nucleotides match TRBD2. J lost 1 base, V lost 2 bases, and 6 bases had no gene match. CDR3 size: 17 residues. Germline assignment: CDR1 SGHTA and CDR2 FQGTGA. CDR3 protein: CASSLGASGESYNEQFF. The CDR3 bases are TGTGCCAGCAGCTTAGGGGCTAGCGGGGAATCCTACAATGAGCAGTTCTTC. Full variable domain (rest looked up from reference TRBV7-3 and TRBJ2-1): GAGVSQTPSNKVTEKGKYVELRCDPISGHTALYWYRQSLGQGPEFLIYFQGTGAADDSGLPNDRFFAVRPEGSVSTLKIQRTERGDSAVYLCASSLGASGESYNEQFFGPGTRLTVL.